These T cell receptor beta chains were read from a single sample in a study of identical twins. TCRdb re-called the 5' RACE reads through MiXCR, storing one row per CDR3 protein. The sample consists of around 1.7 million distinct CDR3 sequences, about 31% of them appearing once. Sequencing used cord blood. The receptors shown here come from a newborn girl in good health. Both conserved end residues are part of each CDR3. D genes are given only for firm matches. Clone size is not always given. Where it is, it says once, few, many or a class for expanded clones.

clone_size	v_call	j_call	d_call	cdr3_nt	cdr3_aa
NA	TRBV20-1	TRBJ2-2	NA	TGCAGTGCTAGAGACCACAGGGACCCCGGGGAGCTGTTTTTT	CSARDHRDPGELFF
few	TRBV2	TRBJ2-5	TRBD2	TGTGCCAGCATCCCGGGACTAGCGGGGGGAGAGACCCAGTACTTC	CASIPGLAGGETQYF
NA	TRBV30	TRBJ1-1	NA	TGTGCCTGGAACAGGGCCCCTGAAGCTTTCTTT	CAWNRAPEAFF
NA	TRBV7-2	TRBJ1-4	NA	TGTGCCAGCAGCCAGCGGGGGGAAAAACTGTTTTTT	CASSQRGEKLFF
NA	TRBV7-2	TRBJ1-4	NA	TGTGCCAGCAGCCTCTGGCCGGGACACCTTGGGGAACTGTTTTTT	CASSLWPGHLGELFF
NA	TRBV2	TRBJ2-4	NA	TGTGCCAGCAGTGGCCTAGCTGGTAACATTCAGTACTTC	CASSGLAGNIQYF
many	TRBV4-1	TRBJ2-7	NA	TGTGCCAGCAGCCAAGACGGTTCCTACGAGCAGTACTTC	CASSQDGSYEQYF
NA	TRBV7-9	TRBJ1-1	TRBD1	TGTGCCAGCAAGGGACAGTCGAACACTGAAGCTTTCTTT	CASKGQSNTEAFF
NA	TRBV12-3/TRBV12-4	TRBJ2-3	TRBD1	TGTGCCAGCAGCTTCGACAGGGGCTGGGATACGCAGTATTTT	CASSFDRGWDTQYF
NA	TRBV5-1	TRBJ2-1	TRBD1	TGCGCCAGCAGCCTCTGGGGGACAGATTACAATGAGCAGTTCTTC	CASSLWGTDYNEQFF
NA	TRBV7-2	TRBJ2-1	NA	TGTGCCAGCAGCTTAGCGTCCTACTCCTACAATGAGCAGTTCTTC	CASSLASYSYNEQFF
NA	TRBV25-1	TRBJ2-2	NA	TGTGCCAGCCCCAGGACCGGGGAGCTGTTTTTT	CASPRTGELFF
few	TRBV20-1	TRBJ2-7	TRBD2	TGCAGTGCTAGAGCACTTCTAGCGGGAGGATACGAGCAGTACTTC	CSARALLAGGYEQYF
NA	TRBV6-1	TRBJ2-7	TRBD2	TGTGCCAGCAGAAAAGGGACTAGCGGGGGGTACTTC	CASRKGTSGGYF
NA	TRBV28	TRBJ2-7	NA	TGTGCCAGCAGTTTATCGGTCTTTCGGTCCTACGAGCAGTACTTC	CASSLSVFRSYEQYF
many	TRBV20-1	TRBJ1-2	NA	TGCAGTGCGTCAACAGGGCATCCTAACTATGGCTACACCTTC	CSASTGHPNYGYTF
few	TRBV15	TRBJ2-3	NA	TGTGCCACCAGCAGAATGGGGGCAGATACGCAGTATTTT	CATSRMGADTQYF
NA	TRBV2	TRBJ2-7	TRBD1	TGTGCCGACAGGGACCTCTACGAGCAGTACTTC	CADRDLYEQYF
few	TRBV20-1	TRBJ1-2	NA	TGCAGTCGAGTGATCAGGGGACGACATGTTGGCTACACCTTC	CSRVIRGRHVGYTF
many	TRBV3-1	TRBJ2-7	TRBD2	TGTGCCAGCAGCCAAGTCCTAGCGGGAGACGAGCAGTACTTC	CASSQVLAGDEQYF
NA	TRBV28	TRBJ1-1	NA	TGTGCCAGCAGTATAAACAGGGTCGGTACTGAAGCTTTCTTT	CASSINRVGTEAFF
NA	TRBV4-1	TRBJ1-5	TRBD1	TGCGCCAGCAGCCCGGGACAGCGAGTAAATCAGCCCCAGCATTTT	CASSPGQRVNQPQHF
NA	TRBV12-3/TRBV12-4	TRBJ1-2	NA	TGTGCCAGCATCAACACAGACTTCGGTAACTATGGCTACACCTTC	CASINTDFGNYGYTF
NA	TRBV20-1	TRBJ2-3	TRBD2	TGCAGTGCTAGAGAATTTAACGGGAGGAACACAGATACGCAGTATTTT	CSAREFNGRNTDTQYF
NA	TRBV28	TRBJ2-5	NA	TGTGCCAGCAGTTTTTTTCTGGACCAAGAGACCCAGTACTTC	CASSFFLDQETQYF
NA	TRBV3-1	TRBJ1-1	NA	TGTGCCAGCAGCCAAGATACGCCGAACACTGAAGCTTTCTTT	CASSQDTPNTEAFF
NA	TRBV11-2	TRBJ2-5	TRBD2	TGTGCCAGCAAGAGGCTAGCGGGGATGACCCAGTACTTC	CASKRLAGMTQYF